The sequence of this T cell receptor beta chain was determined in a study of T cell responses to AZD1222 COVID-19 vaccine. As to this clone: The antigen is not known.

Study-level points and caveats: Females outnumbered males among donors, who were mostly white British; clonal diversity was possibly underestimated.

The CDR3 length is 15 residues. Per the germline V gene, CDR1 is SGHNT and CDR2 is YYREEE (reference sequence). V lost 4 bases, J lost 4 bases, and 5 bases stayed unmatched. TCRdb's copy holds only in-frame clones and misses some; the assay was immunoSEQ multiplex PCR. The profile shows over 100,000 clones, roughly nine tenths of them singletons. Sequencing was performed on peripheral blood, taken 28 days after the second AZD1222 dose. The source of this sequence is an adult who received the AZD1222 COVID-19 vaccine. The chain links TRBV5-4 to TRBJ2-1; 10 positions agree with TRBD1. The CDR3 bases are TGTGCCAGCAGCGGACAGGGGGGGAGATACAATGAGCAGTTCTTC. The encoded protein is CASSGQGGRYNEQFF.